This T cell receptor (beta chain) was recovered during a study of T cell responses to AZD1222 COVID-19 vaccine. This CDR3 contains 13 residues. The trim removed 4 bases at V and 4 bases at J, leaving 2 bases unmatched. The germline CDR1 and CDR2 sequences are SGHDN and FVKESK. Produced via immunoSEQ multiplex PCR; TCRdb's table is partial and in-frame only. The repertoire holds 90,000 to 120,000 clones, with roughly 87% as singletons. The sequences come from peripheral blood, collected 28 days after the second AZD1222 dose. This chain connects TRBV14 to TRBJ1-2; TRBD1 matches at 8 bases. The TCR comes from an adult who received the AZD1222 COVID-19 vaccine. The CDR3 region is CASSPGQAYGYTF. As DNA, the CDR3 is TGTGCCAGCAGCCCGGGACAGGCCTATGGCTACACCTTC.